This TCR beta chain originates from a study of response to subunit inactivated influenza vaccine listed by TCRdb under 2018. General notes on the study: The study used deep quantitative T cell receptor repertoire profiling to track responses to a trivalent subunit inactivated influenza vaccine. Points the paper makes about the study in general: The authors proposed that each seasonal influenza vaccination may bring in only a limited number of new T cells.

Library method: RT-PCR. The listed sequencing device is Illumina HiSeq 2500. TCRdb reworked the public reads: Q25 trimming with fastp, MiXCR clone assembly, productive beta chains retained. Identical CDR3 protein sequences are pooled into one entry, listed with their most common genes and DNA. Here the sample has hundreds of thousands of distinct CDR3 sequences; more than 15% occur a single time. 11% of the sample is held by the ten biggest clonotypes. V loses 3 bases, J loses 4 bases, and the germline ends lie 15 bases apart. CDR3 length: 15 amino acids, cysteine to phenylalanine. Just CDR3 DNA is preserved here, 45 bases in frame from base 1. The germline V gene provides CDR1 MNHEY and CDR2 SVGAGI. Worth noting for this clonotype: Its antigen is currently not known. The input lacks base qualities; no much larger clone sits a single base away.

This clonotype was sampled from a man between 50 and 59 years old who received an inactivated influenza vaccine. Donor details come from another sample of the same person, matched by shared clones. Recombination linked TRBV6-5 to TRBJ2-5; the D segment might be TRBD1 or TRBD2, since each matches 5 bases. Sequencing was performed on PBMCs from blood, taken roughly 12 days after vaccination. The CDR3 protein: CASSYTWAGRETQYF. The nucleotide sequence is TGTGCCAGCAGTTATACCTGGGCAGGGAGAGAGACCCAGTACTTC.